A single TCR beta chain is shown here with its context. The table came from immunoSEQ multiplex PCR; TCRdb's copy has only in-frame clones and leaves some out. The sample records approximately 74,000 clones, approximately 84% being singletons. This specimen belongs to a study of neoadjuvant anti-PD-1 for oral cavity cancer. Background on the study: Around day 43, patients without progression received a fourth nivolumab dose before surgery.

Germline values: CDR1 ENHRY, CDR2 SYGVKD. The CDR3 consists of 15 residues. The junction had 7 bases not matched to a gene; V was cut back by 4 bases and J by 2 bases. Patients had newly diagnosed, untreated stage II-IVA oral cavity squamous cell carcinoma. The patients had HPV-negative, locally advanced oral cavity squamous cell carcinoma. Blood cells were analyzed directly, without culture or expansion. The TCR originated in a person between 40 and 85 years old with oral cavity squamous cell carcinoma. The chain joins TRBV10-3 to TRBJ2-5, with 7 bases lining up with TRBD1. This sample comprised PBMCs, obtained before nivolumab (anti-PD-1) treatment. The CDR3 coding sequence is TGTGCCATCAGTGTGAGAGGGGGCGAGCAAGAGACCCAGTACTTC. Translated: CAISVRGGEQETQYF.